Below, 8 T cell receptor beta chains from the same sample are listed, as sequenced in a study of T cells in Graves' hyperthyroidism and ophthalmopathy. TCR beta CDR3 region amplification was performed from RNA transcripts. Researchers ran a first-round RT-PCR on the TCR CDR3 using the HTBI primer set. TCRdb analysed the multiplex PCR reads with MiXCR anew, one entry per CDR3 protein. The table records about 410,000 distinct CDR3 sequences, roughly 15% of them present only once. Sequencing was carried out using blood. The receptors stem from a man younger than 35 with Graves' ophthalmopathy.

This clonotype was seen many times. V gene TRBV28 combines with J gene TRBJ1-2, with D tentatively TRBD1 (6 bases). V gave up 7 bases and J gave up 4 bases, with 31 bases separating them. This CDR3 comprises 19 residues. Germline values: CDR1 MDHEN, CDR2 SYDVKM. CDR3 in DNA: TGTGCCAGCAACCCCAGAGGGTACAAACAGGGTCGCCTTTTCTATGGCTACACCTTC. Amino acid sequence: CASNPRGYKQGRLFYGYTF.

The sample holds many counts of this clonotype. A junction boundary mismatches the germline segment, possibly from a read error. J is TRBJ2-7 and V is TRBV12-3 or TRBV12-4; no reliable D call. This CDR3 is 14 amino acids long. In DNA, the CDR3 is TGTGCCAGCAAGACACGGGCCAGCTCCCACGAGCAGTACTTC. Encoded protein: CASKTRASSHEQYF.

About this clonotype itself: A much larger clonotype is one base distant, so this may be a read error. Since the CDR3 does not end with the conserved phenylalanine or tryptophan, this likely comes from a read error. V and J are TRBV24-1 and TRBJ1-2; D perhaps matches TRBD1 (6 bases). The CDR3 contains 14 residues. The V gene lost 4 bases and the J gene lost 4 bases, with 12 bases spanning the gap. The germline gives CDR1 KGHDR, CDR2 SFDVKD. The CDR3 nucleotides read TGTGCCACCAGTGAACCTGGACAGACCTATGGCTACACCCTC. Encoded protein: CATSEPGQTYGYTL.

On this clonotype: A much bigger clone sits one base away, suggesting this may be a read error. The V call is TRBV5-5, the J call TRBJ2-7; the D gene is possibly TRBD1 (6 bases). Germline loops: CDR1 SGHKS, CDR2 YYEKEE (reference sequence). The CDR3 is made up of 14 amino acids. CDR3 protein: CAGSLGVGGYEQYF. For the CDR3, the DNA is TGTGCCGGCAGCTTGGGCGTAGGGGGCTACGAGCAGTACTTC.

This clonotype was seen at least ten times. The chain is built from TRBV7-2 and TRBJ1-2; the D is unclear. CDR3 length: 15 residues. Germline values: CDR1 SGHTA, CDR2 FQGNSA. Trimming removed 6 bases at V and 3 bases at J, with 17 bases between. The CDR3 DNA follows: TGTGCCAGCAGAATAGGAGTGGCAACCTACTATGGCTACACCTTC. Protein sequence: CASRIGVATYYGYTF.

The chain combines TRBV3-1 with TRBJ2-7; D is possibly TRBD2 (5 bases). CDR1 and CDR2 from the germline V gene are LGHDT and YNNKEL (reference sequence). The ends were cut back, 5 bases at V and 3 bases at J, with 14 bases in the middle. This CDR3 is built from 14 residues. The CDR3 loop reads CASSSGEGIYEQYF. The CDR3 bases are TGTGCCAGCAGCTCCGGGGAAGGGATCTACGAGCAGTACTTC.

In its sample, this clonotype was seen a few times. The rearrangement links TRBV20-1 to TRBJ2-3; D possibly matches TRBD1 or TRBD2 (5 bases each). The V end lost 0 bases, the J end lost 2 bases, and 9 bases lay between the germline ends. Germline CDR1 is DFQATT and CDR2 is SNEGSKA (reference sequence). The CDR3 has 14 amino acids. The CDR3 spells CSARDYGTTDTQYF. CDR3 DNA sequence: TGCAGTGCTAGAGACTACGGGACCACAGATACGCAGTATTTT.

This clonotype came up a few times. The chain employs TRBV4-2 and TRBJ2-4; 7 nucleotides match TRBD1. Germline CDR1 LGHNA, CDR2 YNFKEQ. The CDR3 has 17 residues. J gave up 6 bases and V 0 bases, and 11 bases lay outside the gene matches. The CDR3 DNA reads as TGTGCCAGCAGCCAAGATAGAAGGGGGCCATCAAGAAACATTCAGTACTTC. Translated: CASSQDRRGPSRNIQYF.